The entry that follows covers one TCR beta chain sequence. The sample is drawn from a study of T cell responses to AZD1222 COVID-19 vaccine. Here immunoSEQ multiplex PCR was the method, and the copy in TCRdb shows in-frame clones only, minus some. The sample holds 120,000 to 150,000 clones, under 95% seen once. Trimming cost V 0 bases and J 5 bases, with 11 bases left between them. In germline, CDR1 is SGHDT, CDR2 YYEEEE. The CDR3 loop spans 14 amino acids. Sequencing was performed on peripheral blood, taken on day 0 of MenACWY control vaccination. The chain joins TRBV5-6 to TRBJ1-1; D is possibly TRBD1 (6 bases). The receptor was derived from an adult in good health. CDR3 loop: CASSLGRGQTEAFF. CDR3 coding DNA: TGTGCCAGCAGCTTGGGCCGGGGGCAGACTGAAGCTTTCTTT.